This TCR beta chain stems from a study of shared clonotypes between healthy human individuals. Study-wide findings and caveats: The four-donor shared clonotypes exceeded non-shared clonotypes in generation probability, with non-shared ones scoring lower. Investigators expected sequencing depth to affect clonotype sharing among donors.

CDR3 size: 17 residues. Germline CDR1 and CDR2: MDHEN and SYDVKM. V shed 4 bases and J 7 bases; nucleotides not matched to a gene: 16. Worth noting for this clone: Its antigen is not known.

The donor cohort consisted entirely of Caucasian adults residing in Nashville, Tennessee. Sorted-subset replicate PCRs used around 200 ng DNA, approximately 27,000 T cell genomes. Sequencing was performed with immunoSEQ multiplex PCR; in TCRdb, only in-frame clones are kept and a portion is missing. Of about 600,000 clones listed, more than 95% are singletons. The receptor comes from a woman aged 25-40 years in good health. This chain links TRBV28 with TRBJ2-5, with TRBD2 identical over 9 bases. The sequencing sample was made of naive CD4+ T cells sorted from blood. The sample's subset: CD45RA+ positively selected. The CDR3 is CASSSPGTSPLRATQYF. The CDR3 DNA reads TGTGCCAGCAGTTCGCCCGGGACTAGCCCCCTTCGTGCGACCCAGTACTTC. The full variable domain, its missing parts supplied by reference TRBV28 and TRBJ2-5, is DVKVTQSSRYLVKRTGEKVFLECVQDMDHENMFWYRQDPGLGLRLIYFSYDVKMKEKGDIPEGYSVSREKKERFSLILESASTNQTSMYLCASSSPGTSPLRATQYFGPGTRLLVL.